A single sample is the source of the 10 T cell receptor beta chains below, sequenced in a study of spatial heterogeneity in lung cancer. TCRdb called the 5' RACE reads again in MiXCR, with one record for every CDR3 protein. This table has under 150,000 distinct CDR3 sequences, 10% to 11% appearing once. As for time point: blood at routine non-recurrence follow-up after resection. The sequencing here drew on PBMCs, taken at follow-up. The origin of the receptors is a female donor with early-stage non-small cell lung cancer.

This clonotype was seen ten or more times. CDR3 in amino acids: CASRLGRAHPGEQYF. The CDR3 nucleotides read TGTGCCAGCAGACTGGGGCGGGCCCATCCTGGGGAGCAGTACTTC. The chain is built from TRBV12-3 or TRBV12-4 and TRBJ2-7; D possibly uses TRBD1 or TRBD2 (5 bases each). V lost 6 bases and J lost 7, with 22 bases in between. The CDR3 extends over 15 amino acids.

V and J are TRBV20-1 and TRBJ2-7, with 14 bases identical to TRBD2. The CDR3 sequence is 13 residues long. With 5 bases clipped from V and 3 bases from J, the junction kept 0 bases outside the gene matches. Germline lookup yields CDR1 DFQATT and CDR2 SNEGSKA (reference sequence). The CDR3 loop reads CSAGTSGSYEQYF. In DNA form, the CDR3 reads TGCAGTGCTGGGACTAGCGGGAGCTACGAGCAGTACTTC.

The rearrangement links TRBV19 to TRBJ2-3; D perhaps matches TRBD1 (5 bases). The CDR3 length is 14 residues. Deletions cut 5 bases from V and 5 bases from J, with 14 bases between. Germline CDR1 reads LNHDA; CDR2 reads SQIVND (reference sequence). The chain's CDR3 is CASSPVGRRDTQYF. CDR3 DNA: TGTGCCAGTAGTCCGGTGGGGCGAAGAGATACGCAGTATTTT. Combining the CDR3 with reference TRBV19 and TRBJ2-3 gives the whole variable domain DGGITQSPKYLFRKEGQNVTLSCEQNLNHDAMYWYRQDPGQGLRLIYYSQIVNDFQKGDIAEGYSVSREKKESFPLTVTSAQKNPTAFYLCASSPVGRRDTQYFGPGTRLTVL.

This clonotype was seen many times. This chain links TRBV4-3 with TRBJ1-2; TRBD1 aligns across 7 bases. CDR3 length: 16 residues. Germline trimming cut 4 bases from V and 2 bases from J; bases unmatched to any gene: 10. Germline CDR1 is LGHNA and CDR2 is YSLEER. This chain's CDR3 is CASSPEQQGLNYGYTF. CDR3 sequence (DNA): TGCGCCAGCAGCCCCGAACAACAGGGGTTAAACTATGGCTACACCTTC.

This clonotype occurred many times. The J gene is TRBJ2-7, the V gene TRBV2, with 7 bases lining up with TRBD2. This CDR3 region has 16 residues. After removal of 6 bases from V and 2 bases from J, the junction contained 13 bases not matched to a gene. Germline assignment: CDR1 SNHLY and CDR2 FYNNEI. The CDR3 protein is CASSKAVTSPPYEQYF. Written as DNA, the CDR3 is TGTGCCAGCAGCAAAGCCGTGACTAGCCCCCCCTACGAGCAGTACTTC.

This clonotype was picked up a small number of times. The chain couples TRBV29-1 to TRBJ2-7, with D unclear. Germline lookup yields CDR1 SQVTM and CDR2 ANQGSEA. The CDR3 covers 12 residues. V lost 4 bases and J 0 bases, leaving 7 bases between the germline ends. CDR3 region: CSVGASSYEQYF. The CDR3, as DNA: TGCAGCGTTGGGGCTAGCTCCTACGAGCAGTACTTC.

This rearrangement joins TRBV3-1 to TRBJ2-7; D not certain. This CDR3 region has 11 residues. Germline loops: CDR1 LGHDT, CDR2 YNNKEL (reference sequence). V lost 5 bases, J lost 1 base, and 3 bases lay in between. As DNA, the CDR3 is TGTGCCAGCAGCAAATCCTACGAGCAGTACTTC. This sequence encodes CASSKSYEQYF.

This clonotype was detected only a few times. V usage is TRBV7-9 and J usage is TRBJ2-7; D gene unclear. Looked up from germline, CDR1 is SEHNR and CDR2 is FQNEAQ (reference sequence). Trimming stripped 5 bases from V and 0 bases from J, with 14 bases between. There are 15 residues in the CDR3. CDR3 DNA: TGTGCCAGCAGCGCCTCGGGCTTAAGCTCCTACGAGCAGTACTTC. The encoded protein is CASSASGLSSYEQYF.

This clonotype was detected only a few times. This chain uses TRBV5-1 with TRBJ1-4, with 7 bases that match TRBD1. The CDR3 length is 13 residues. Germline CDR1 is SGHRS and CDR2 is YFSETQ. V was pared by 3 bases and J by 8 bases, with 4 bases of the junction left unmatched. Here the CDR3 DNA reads TGCGCCAGCAGCTCGGGACAGACCGAAAAACTGTTTTTT. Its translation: CASSSGQTEKLFF. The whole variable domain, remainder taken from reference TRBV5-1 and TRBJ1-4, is KAGVTQTPRYLIKTRGQQVTLSCSPISGHRSVSWYQQTPGQGLQFLFEYFSETQRNKGNFPGRFSGRQFSNSRSEMNVSTLELGDSALYLCASSSGQTEKLFFGSGTQLSVL.

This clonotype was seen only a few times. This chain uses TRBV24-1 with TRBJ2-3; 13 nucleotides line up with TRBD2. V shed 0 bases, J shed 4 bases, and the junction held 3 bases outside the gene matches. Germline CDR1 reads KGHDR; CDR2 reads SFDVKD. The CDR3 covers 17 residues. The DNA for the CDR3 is TGTGCCACCAGTGATTTGAGGACTAGCGGGAGTGCAGATACGCAGTATTTT. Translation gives CATSDLRTSGSADTQYF.